The clone carrying this T cell receptor (gamma chain) has more than one count but fewer than ten. It is likely a read error: a sequence one base away is far more abundant. Other DNA sequences within the sample encode an identical CDR3. The data were taken from a study of γδ T cells in repeated Plasmodium falciparum infection. TCRdb re-called the multiplex PCR reads through CATT. The data show several thousand gamma-chain clones, around 3% seen once. Germline CDR1 and CDR2: VENAVY and YDSYNSRV. Trimming cost V 0 bases and J 7 bases; bases outside gene matches: 6. The length of the CDR3 is 13 residues. Gammadelta T cells were flow-sorted from PBMC into Vgamma9/Vdelta2+ and Vdelta2-negative populations for bulk analysis.

This TCR came from a pool of human donors (malaria-infected and uninfected, not separated). Material: gamma-delta T cells from blood. V usage is TRGV8 and J usage is TRGJ1 or TRGJ2. TCRdb is silent on the J gene; assignment here came from matching the DNA to germline. The CDR3 coding sequence is TGTGCCACCTGGGATAGGCGGAGATATAAGAAACTCTTT. Amino acid sequence: CATWDRRRYKKLF.